This TCR beta chain was identified during a study of blood T cell repertoires in COVID-19. Background on the study: Samples representing acute and convalescent COVID-19 were sourced from the United States, Italy and Spain.

The germline V gene encodes CDR1 SGDLS and CDR2 YYNGEE. With 0 bases removed from V and 5 bases from J, the gap between germline ends came to 12 bases. This CDR3 spans 14 amino acids. Measured with immunoSEQ multiplex PCR; TCRdb has only the in-frame clones, and not every one. The table records about 300,000 clones, over 70% of them present only once. The rearrangement links TRBV9 to TRBJ2-7, with D maybe TRBD2 (5 bases). The source is a woman in her 50s with acute or convalescent COVID-19. The sample consisted of peripheral blood. In DNA form, the CDR3 reads TGTGCCAGCAGCGTAGGGACTGGGCTCGACGAGCAGTACTTC. Translated, it gives CASSVGTGLDEQYF. Drawing the rest from reference TRBV9 and TRBJ2-7, the complete variable domain is DSGVTQTPKHLITATGQRVTLRCSPRSGDLSVYWYQQSLDQGLQFLIQYYNGEERAKGNILERFSAQQFPDLHSELNLSSLELGDSALYFCASSVGTGLDEQYFGPGTRLTVT.